This is a list of T cell receptor beta chains from one sample in a study of CD8 T cells in ankylosing spondylitis. Each CDR3 protein gets one entry after TCRdb re-called the 5' RACE reads with MiXCR. The repertoire holds 84,000 or so distinct CDR3 sequences, with about 27% as singletons. What was sequenced was blood, either unsorted or a sorted T cell fraction (not recorded which). Every receptor here comes from a male donor with ankylosing spondylitis or in good health (not recorded which). Each CDR3 is given with its conserved first and last residue. The D gene is left open where the match is weak. Where a row states a size, it is once, few, many or the class of an expanded clone; other rows omit it.

CDR3 length | J gene | V gene | clone size | D gene | CDR3 protein
16 | TRBJ1-1 | TRBV5-1 | NA | TRBD1 | CASSSQSGTVNTEAFF
13 | TRBJ1-5 | TRBV5-5 | many | NA | CASSLTGAQPQHF
16 | TRBJ2-4 | TRBV7-2 | NA | NA | CASSKGALGPTGIQYF
15 | TRBJ1-5 | TRBV12-3/TRBV12-4 | few | NA | CASSSGPEGNQPQHF
14 | TRBJ2-7 | TRBV6-2/TRBV6-3 | few | NA | CASSYGIQSGEQYF
14 | TRBJ2-3 | TRBV6-1 | NA | TRBD1 | CASSGDSLTDTQYF
12 | TRBJ2-7 | TRBV20-1 | many | TRBD1 | CSASGQGYEQYF
15 | TRBJ1-5 | TRBV5-1 | NA | NA | CASRKGQGPNQPQHF
14 | TRBJ2-3 | TRBV10-3 | few | TRBD1 | CAIGTGGSTDTQYF
12 | TRBJ2-5 | TRBV6-2/TRBV6-3 | NA | NA | CASSRLDETQYF
13 | TRBJ1-2 | TRBV5-1 | few | NA | CASSLVPDYGYTF
15 | TRBJ1-2 | TRBV4-1 | few | NA | CASSHQQGGIYGYTF
14 | TRBJ1-1 | TRBV7-8 | NA | TRBD1 | CASSLLGQSTEAFF
13 | TRBJ1-2 | TRBV19 | NA | NA | CASSIETDYGYTF
14 | TRBJ2-7 | TRBV5-6 | NA | TRBD1 | CASRTTGTSYEQYF
14 | TRBJ1-6 | TRBV9 | many | NA | CASSVDTTDSPLHF
15 | TRBJ2-5 | TRBV29-1 | NA | TRBD2 | CSVEGGGGSSETQYF
13 | TRBJ1-1 | TRBV12-3/TRBV12-4 | NA | NA | CASSSGENTEAFF
15 | TRBJ2-3 | TRBV7-3 | NA | NA | CASSSRGLSTDTQYF
15 | TRBJ2-5 | TRBV6-1 | few | NA | CASRINIRSQETQYF
16 | TRBJ2-4 | TRBV20-1 | few | NA | CSARDFQELAKNIQYF
15 | TRBJ2-3 | TRBV12-3/TRBV12-4 | NA | NA | CASSLEGSSTDTQYF
14 | TRBJ1-3 | TRBV12-3/TRBV12-4 | NA | NA | CASSLGRTPRGIYF
16 | TRBJ2-2 | TRBV28 | NA | NA | CASSLQYSEVAGELFF
16 | TRBJ1-4 | TRBV19 | few | NA | CASSAGVSATNEKLFF
14 | TRBJ2-3 | TRBV6-5 | few | NA | CASSYGSGSDTQYF
13 | TRBJ2-7 | TRBV20-1 | few | TRBD1 | CSAGTVDTYEQYF